The source of this T cell receptor beta chain is a study of human T cells and chemical hapten exposure. V dropped 0 bases and J dropped 4 bases, with 14 bases sitting between them. Germline V lookup: CDR1 SGHNT, CDR2 YYREEE (reference sequence). This CDR3 region has 15 residues. Stated time point: patch test 2, 6 weeks after DPC sensitization. Treatment denoted: therapeutic diphenylcyclopropenone sensitization with weekly scalp DPC. Each CDR3 protein is one row after TCRdb ran MiXCR on the RACE reads. The table records tens of thousands of distinct CDR3 sequences, 8.5% to 9% of them present only once. There are many counts of this clonotype.

This rearrangement joins TRBV5-4 to TRBJ2-7; D is unresolved. This sequence originates from a woman aged 45-65 years with alopecia areata. Some clones in this sample may be carry-over from other donors' samples. Sequenced here: whole blood, sampled in connection with sensitization to the hapten diphenylcyclopropenone (DPC). This CDR3 reads CASSLAHGPQYEQYF. The CDR3 nucleotides are TGTGCCAGCAGCTTGGCCCATGGACCCCAATACGAGCAGTACTTC. The entire variable domain, with the rest obtained from reference TRBV5-4 and TRBJ2-7, is as follows: ETGVTQSPTHLIKTRGQQVTLRCSSQSGHNTVSWYQQALGQGPQFIFQYYREEENGRGNFPPRFSGLQFPNYSSELNVNALELDDSALYLCASSLAHGPQYEQYFGPGTRLTVT.